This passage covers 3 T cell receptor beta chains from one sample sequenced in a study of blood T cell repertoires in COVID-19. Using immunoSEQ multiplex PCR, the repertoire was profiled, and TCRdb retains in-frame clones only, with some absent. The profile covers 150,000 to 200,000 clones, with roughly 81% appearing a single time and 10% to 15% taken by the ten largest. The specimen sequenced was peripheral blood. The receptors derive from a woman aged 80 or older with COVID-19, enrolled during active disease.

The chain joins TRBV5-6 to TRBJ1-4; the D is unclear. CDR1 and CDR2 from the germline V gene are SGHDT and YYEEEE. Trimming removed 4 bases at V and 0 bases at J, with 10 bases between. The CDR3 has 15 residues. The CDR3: CASSRRGATNEKLFF. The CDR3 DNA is TGTGCCAGCAGCCGGCGCGGTGCAACTAATGAAAAACTGTTTTTT.

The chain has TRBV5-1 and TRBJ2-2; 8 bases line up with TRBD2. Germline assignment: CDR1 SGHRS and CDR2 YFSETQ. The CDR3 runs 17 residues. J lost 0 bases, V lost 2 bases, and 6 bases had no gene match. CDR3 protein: CASSFKREPTNTGELFF. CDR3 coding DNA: TGCGCCAGCAGCTTTAAGCGGGAGCCGACGAACACCGGGGAGCTGTTTTTT.

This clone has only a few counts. The DNA of the CDR3 is TGTGCCAGCAGTGATAGAGACAGAAGTGGCTACACCTTC. This translates into CASSDRDRSGYTF. The chain is built from TRBV6-1 and TRBJ1-2; tentative D call: TRBD1 (5 bases). Trimming shortened V by 3 bases and J by 7 bases, and 12 bases separated the two germline ends. This CDR3 region has 13 residues. From germline, CDR1 is MNHNS and CDR2 SASEGT.